This TCR delta chain was recorded in a study of gamma-delta chains in newborns, infants, children. Study information: Polyclonal expansion of innate γδ T cells after birth follows microbial exposure.

V was cut by 3 bases and J by 1 base, with 12 bases left in between. The length of the CDR3 is 13 residues. The V gene's germline CDR1 is TVYSNPD and CDR2 GDNSRS (reference sequence). The table lists this clone with a count of one. Possible read error: a much larger clone is one base away. With CATT, TCRdb re-called clones from the reads. In the table there are under 3,500 delta-chain clones, just over 45% of which are singletons. This specimen was blood, taken at baseline. The TCR was taken from a child who received the measles vaccine. The chain combines TRDV3 with TRDJ1; D unclear. CDR3: CALELHATDKLIF. CDR3 nucleotides: TGTGCCTTGGAGCTACATGCCACCGATAAACTCATCTTT.